This TCR beta chain appears in the sequencing data of a study of cytomegalovirus exposure and HLA in healthy donors (TCRdb year 2017). Looking at the study overall: In an earlier analysis of around 540 of the donors, 250 to 300 Gb of sequence data and 120 million or so unique TCR beta sequences from about 190 million T cells were reported. About 280 gigabases of sequencing data and roughly 80 million unique TCR sequences made up an early release that covered around 640 HLA-typed donors. Among the 398 genotyped donors, approximately 77% belonged to the genetic ancestry cluster associated with self-reported Caucasian donors. The aim of the study was to test whether cataloging public T cell receptors could identify signatures of past pathogen exposure. The T cell repertoires of several hundred subjects were profiled by immunosequencing and related to cytomegalovirus serostatus. Besides the first cohort of 550 to 750 subjects, a separate validation cohort made up of around 120 different subjects was used. To predict cytomegalovirus infection status, the study brought together high-throughput TCR immunosequencing, statistical association of individual TCRs with disease status, and machine learning. A later analysis re-examined previously published TCR beta repertoires from just over 650 donors and added high-resolution HLA genotyping to investigate patterns of TCR occurrence. The later analysis used no new phenotypic data to find candidate immune exposures, relying instead on TCR beta sequences and their occurrence across donors. An earlier analysis of more than 450 of the donors used high-throughput TCR beta sequencing to judge whether each TCR beta V gene segment behaved as functional or pseudogenic. Donor age, sex, ethnicity and CMV serostatus were collected together with the repertoire data. In a later genetic analysis, genome-wide SNP genotypes for about 55% of the roughly 700 donors were used, and that subset was treated as a discovery cohort. All discovery cohort repertoires had been generated on a single sequencing platform. HLA typing included class I and class II loci at four-digit resolution. The number of typed donors differed by locus: roughly 620-630 for A, B, C, DRB1 and DQB1; some 500 for DQA1; around 610 for DPA1; and roughly 470 for DPB1. A few DR-DQ haplotypes were handled as single units for association and clustering because linkage in the cohort was strong. Across under 500 genotyped donors of the cohort, an average of roughly 230,000 unique TCR beta nucleotide sequences per donor were sequenced, and about a sixth of those sequences were non-productive.

What the research found in general, with its limitations: When HLA alleles, especially DR and DQ, strongly co-occurred, attributing TCR associations to individual alleles was difficult. HLA typing was unavailable for some donors at each locus, so association tests used only the typed subset. Because counts were too low, about 18 rarely observed V segments, including chromosome 9 orphons, were excluded from the earlier analysis of 587 of the donors. A later genetic analysis reported fewer N-insertions in productive TCRs among donors in an Asian-associated ancestry cluster than the roughly 620-donor mean. The classifier was reported to diagnose cytomegalovirus status with high specificity and sensitivity in both the original and validation cohorts. Sequencing depth was assumed to be roughly uniform across donors in the presence/absence analyses, though that assumption may not hold. Across donors, most TCR sequences were observed very rarely, whereas some public TCRs were present in many individuals. A later analysis associated about 17,000 TCR beta sequences with specific HLA alleles at a false discovery rate of 0.05. In a later analysis, most CMV-associated TCR beta chains were found to appear HLA-restricted, with HLA associations seemingly driven largely by CMV exposure. The cohort was sequenced for TCR beta chains only, and without alpha or paired-chain data the features that could be detected were limited. The study gave a list of over 150 TCR beta chains associated with cytomegalovirus. Some IMGT-functional V segments, including TRBV6-2 and TRBV6-3, could not be told apart with the 87-base-pair reads, so those segments were excluded. A group of highly shared sequence variants was considered likely to be a technical artifact of the sequencing pipeline. The authors suggested that the approach could potentially be extended to other disease states and immunological phenotypes. A further reported finding was that TCR beta sequences accurately predicted the HLA-A and HLA-B alleles for most subjects in the first cohort. A later analysis reported that several top co-occurrence clusters appeared linked to parvovirus B19, influenza, CMV and Epstein-Barr virus. An association between a missense DCLRE1C variant and V-gene and J-gene trimming of TCR beta chains was found in a later genetic analysis and replicated in an independent cohort. An earlier analysis of around 500 of the donors showed that most TCR beta V segments appeared in productive rearrangements either about 87% or about 30% of the time, which broadly matched IMGT annotations. A few of the identified cytomegalovirus-associated TCR beta chains were confirmed in vitro to be specific for cytomegalovirus antigens. A later analysis found that HLA-associated TCR beta chains were more clonally expanded and had lower generation probabilities than equally common non-associated chains. CMV serostatus was the only immune exposure information available for the cohort. Correlated functional status among segregating V segments might reflect linkage disequilibrium, but an unknown experimental factor could not be ruled out. In a later analysis, the rate of TCR association differed among HLA loci, with DRB1 alleles having the most associated TCRs and HLA-C alleles having the fewest.

The CDR3 has 20 amino acids, counting the end cysteine and phenylalanine. CDR3 DNA is the only sequence kept; it has 60 bases, read in frame from the first base. The junction shows trimming of 4 bases on V and 6 bases on J, plus 28 bases between the germline ends. Sequences MDHEN (CDR1) and SYDVKM (CDR2) are obtained from the germline V gene. The cohort comprised fewer than 700 healthy bone marrow donors. All cohort members were sampled while nominally healthy, although unrecorded immune exposures were likely present. The donor was CMV seronegative and was included in the group of about 350 seronegative cohort members. A peripheral blood sample was collected from each donor, and TCR beta sequencing was performed on peripheral blood mononuclear cells. The Qiagen DNeasy Blood Extraction Kit was used to extract genomic DNA from the blood cell samples. The receptor library was made with the immunoSEQ multiplex PCR assay. For the multiplex PCR, a mixture combining 60 forward primers for TCR Vbeta segments and 13 reverse primers for TCR Jbeta segments was used. The CDR3 region of rearranged TCR beta genes was amplified from genomic DNA with a multiplex PCR assay. Amplified TCR beta libraries were sequenced as 87-base-pair reads on the Illumina HiSeq System. The original pipeline was this. Across the 670 or so repertoires, a later analysis counted 60 million to 90 million unique TCR beta chains, about 10 million of which were shared by at least two donors. Raw reads were error-corrected and collapsed into unique sequences by a nearest-neighbor algorithm in which closely related sequences were merged to remove PCR and sequencing errors. Alignment of CDR3 sequences to IMGT reference sequences was used to assign V, D and J gene segments. Each retained sequence needed at least a six-nucleotide match to both a V gene segment and a J gene segment. Rearrangements were classified as productive when the CDR3 lacked stop codons and remained in frame with V and J, and all other rearrangements were classified as non-productive. CDR3 was defined according to IMGT convention as the region running from the second conserved V-encoded cysteine to the conserved J-encoded phenylalanine. In an earlier analysis of approximately 590 of the donors, sequences lacking an unambiguous match to a single V gene segment were excluded. An earlier analysis of 500 to 600 of the donors classified V segments as functional when productive rearrangements were above 56.7% and as segregating when the standard deviation between donors was above 5%. A statistical classification framework was built to diagnose cytomegalovirus status from the catalog of TCR beta chain sequences. In a later analysis, TCR nucleotide sequences were compared against IMGT/GENE-DB human TR gene sequences so that V and J genes could be assigned. A later analysis assigned CDR3 sequences and most-parsimonious VDJ recombination scenarios with the TCRdist pipeline. A later analysis defined each TCR beta chain by its CDR3 amino acid sequence plus V-gene family, and excluded reads lacking a unique V-gene family. As a way to deal with suspected cross-contamination and a sequencing artifact, a later analysis dropped under 600 nucleotide sequences that were highly shared and had low generation probability. In a later analysis, a clonal expansion index for each public chain was calculated from normalized within-repertoire ranks of inferred template counts. Generation probabilities in a later analysis came from a VDJ recombination model fitted to out-of-frame rearrangements, and those results were checked against IGoR. Hypergeometric tests were used in a later analysis to score TCR-TCR, TCR-HLA and TCR-CMV co-occurrence, with a repertoire-size bias correction applied to the TCR pairs. In a later analysis, false discovery rates were estimated by permuting HLA or CMV assignments 20 times. In a later analysis, co-occurring TCRs were grouped using DBSCAN, and TCRdist sequence similarity was added for clustering within HLA-allele-positive subsets. Repertoires with fewer than 30,000 or more than 120,000 public chains, plus five repertoires with anomalous nucleotide sharing, were excluded from co-occurrence clustering. The source is immuneACCESS, and TCRdb retained only in-frame sequences with V and J called. Part of the clones is not carried over; for the studies checked, unresolved V genes explain less than half of this, and the remainder is unexplained. V, J and clone size reflect that table, while D and trimming were determined from the DNA. The sample table lists 95,000 to 100,000 clones, roughly 71% of them with a count of one. The ten largest account for roughly 10% of the sample.

About this clone: Its antigen specificity is not known. No qualities accompany the bases; no much larger clone lies one base away.

The sample was PBMCs. This TCR was sampled from a man aged 50-60 years in good health and CMV-seronegative. This chain is built from TRBV28 and TRBJ1-6, with the D gene not confidently named. The CDR3 in this case is CASSSHVELTTGLINSPLHF. The DNA sequence follows: TGTGCCAGCAGTTCCCACGTGGAACTTACGACCGGACTTATTAATTCACCCCTCCACTTT.